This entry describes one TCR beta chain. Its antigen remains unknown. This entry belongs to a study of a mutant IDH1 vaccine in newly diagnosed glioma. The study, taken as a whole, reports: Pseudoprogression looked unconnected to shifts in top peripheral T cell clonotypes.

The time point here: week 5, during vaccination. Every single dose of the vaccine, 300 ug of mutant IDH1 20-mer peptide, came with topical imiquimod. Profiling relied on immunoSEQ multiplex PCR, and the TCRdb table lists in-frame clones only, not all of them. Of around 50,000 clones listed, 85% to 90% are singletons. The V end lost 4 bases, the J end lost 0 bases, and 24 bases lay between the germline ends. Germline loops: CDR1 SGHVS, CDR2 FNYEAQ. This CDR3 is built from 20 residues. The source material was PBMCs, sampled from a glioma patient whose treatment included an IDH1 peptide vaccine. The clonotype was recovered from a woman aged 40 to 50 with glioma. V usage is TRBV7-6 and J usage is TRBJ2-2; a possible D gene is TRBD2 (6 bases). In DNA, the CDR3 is TGTGCCAGCAGCTATAACTTCCTAGCGTTAGAACTATCGAACACCGGGGAGCTGTTTTTT. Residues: CASSYNFLALELSNTGELFF.